A few counts support the clone carrying this T cell receptor (beta chain). 60 Vbeta and 13 Jbeta primers were used in PCR. Measured with immunoSEQ multiplex PCR; TCRdb has only the in-frame clones, and not every one. The table lists around 130,000 clones, about 8.6% of them singletons. This CDR3 is built from 14 residues. The germline V gene encodes CDR1 SGHNT and CDR2 YENEEA. The V and J ends lost 2 bases and 0 bases respectively, with 7 bases between them. The sample belongs to a study of cytomegalovirus exposure and HLA in healthy donors. Input material: PBMCs. This TCR derives from a woman in her 40s in good health and CMV-seropositive. The chain carries TRBV11-3 and TRBJ1-1; D gene ambiguous. CDR3 loop: CASSLSGLNTEAFF. The DNA of the CDR3 is TGTGCCAGCAGCTTATCAGGCTTGAACACTGAAGCTTTCTTT.